This TCR beta chain stems from a study of OX40 agonist ivuxolimab in advanced cancers. Study-level findings and limits: On average, CD8+ T cells showed a greater number of expanded clones than CD4+.

A remark on this clone: What it binds is not known.

With 5 bases removed from V and 6 bases from J, the gap between germline ends came to 15 bases. The germline CDR1 and CDR2 sequences are SGHRS and YFSETQ. CDR3 length: 13 residues. Some clones are missing from TCRdb's copy, which holds only in-frame ones; the method was immunoSEQ multiplex PCR. This sample has 70,000 to 80,000 clones; roughly 81% occur once, and the top ten carry about 5%. This chain connects TRBV5-1 to TRBJ2-7; a weak D match, TRBD2 (6 bases). The receptor was isolated from an adult with an advanced solid tumor such as melanoma, head and neck, liver or kidney cancer. The starting material was CD4+ or CD8+ T cells sorted from blood, obtained in a trial of the OX40 agonist ivuxolimab. For the CDR3, the DNA is TGCGCCAGCAGGTGGGCGGGGACCACCGAGCAGTACTTC. Protein sequence: CASRWAGTTEQYF.